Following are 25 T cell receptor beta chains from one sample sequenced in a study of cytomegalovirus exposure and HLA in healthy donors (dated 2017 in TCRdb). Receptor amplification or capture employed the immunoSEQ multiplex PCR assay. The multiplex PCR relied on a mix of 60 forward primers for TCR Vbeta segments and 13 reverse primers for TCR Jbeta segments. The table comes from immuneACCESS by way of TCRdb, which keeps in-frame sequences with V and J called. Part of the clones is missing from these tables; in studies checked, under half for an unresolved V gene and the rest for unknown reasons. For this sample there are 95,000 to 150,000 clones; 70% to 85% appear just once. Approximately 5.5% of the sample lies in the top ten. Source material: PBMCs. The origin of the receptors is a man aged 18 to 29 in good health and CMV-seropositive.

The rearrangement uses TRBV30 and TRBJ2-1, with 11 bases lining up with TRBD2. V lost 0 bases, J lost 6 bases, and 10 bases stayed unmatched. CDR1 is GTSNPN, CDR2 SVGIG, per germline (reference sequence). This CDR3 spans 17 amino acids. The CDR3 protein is CAWSVRLAGGTRNEQFF. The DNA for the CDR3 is TGTGCCTGGAGTGTACGGCTAGCGGGAGGCACACGCAATGAGCAGTTCTTC.

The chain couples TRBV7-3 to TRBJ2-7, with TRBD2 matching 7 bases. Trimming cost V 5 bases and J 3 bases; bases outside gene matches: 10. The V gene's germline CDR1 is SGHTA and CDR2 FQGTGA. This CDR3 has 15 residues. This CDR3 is CASSQSGLTHYEQYF. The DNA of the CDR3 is TGTGCCAGCAGCCAGTCGGGACTAACCCACTACGAGCAGTACTTC.

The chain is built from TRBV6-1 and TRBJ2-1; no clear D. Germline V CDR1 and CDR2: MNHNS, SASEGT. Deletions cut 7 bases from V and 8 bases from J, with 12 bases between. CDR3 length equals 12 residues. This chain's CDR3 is CASTHLGYEQFF. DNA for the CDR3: TGTGCCAGCACCCATCTCGGGTATGAGCAGTTCTTC.

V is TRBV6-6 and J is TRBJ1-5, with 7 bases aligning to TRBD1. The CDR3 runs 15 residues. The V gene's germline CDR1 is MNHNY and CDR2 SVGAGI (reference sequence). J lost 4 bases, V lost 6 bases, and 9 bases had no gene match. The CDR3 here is CASSRGTERNQPQHF. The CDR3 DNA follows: TGTGCCAGCAGCCGCGGGACAGAAAGAAATCAGCCCCAGCATTTT.

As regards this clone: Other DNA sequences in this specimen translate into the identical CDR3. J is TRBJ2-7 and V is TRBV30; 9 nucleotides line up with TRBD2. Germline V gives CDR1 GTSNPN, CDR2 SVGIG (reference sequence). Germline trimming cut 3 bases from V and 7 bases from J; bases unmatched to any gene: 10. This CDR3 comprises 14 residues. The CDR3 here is CAWSRLAGPSEQYF. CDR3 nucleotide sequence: TGTGCCTGGAGCCGGCTAGCGGGACCTTCAGAGCAGTACTTC. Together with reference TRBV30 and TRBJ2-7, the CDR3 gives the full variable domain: SQTIHQWPATLVQPVGSPLSLECTVEGTSNPNLYWYRQAAGRGLQLLFYSVGIGQISSEVPQNLSASRPQDRQFILSSKKLLLSDSGFYLCAWSRLAGPSEQYFGPGTRLTVT.

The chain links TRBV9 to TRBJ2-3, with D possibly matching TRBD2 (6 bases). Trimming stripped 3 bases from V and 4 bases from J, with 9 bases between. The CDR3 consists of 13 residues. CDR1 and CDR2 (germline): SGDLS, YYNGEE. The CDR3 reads CASSARLADTQYF. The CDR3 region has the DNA TGTGCCAGCAGCGCCCGACTAGCAGATACGCAGTATTTT.

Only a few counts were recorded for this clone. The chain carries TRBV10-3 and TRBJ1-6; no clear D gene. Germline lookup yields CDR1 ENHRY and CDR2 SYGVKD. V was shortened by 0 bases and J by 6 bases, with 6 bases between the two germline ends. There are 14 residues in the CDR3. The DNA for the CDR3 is TGTGCCATCAGTGAGTCAGCGGGTAATTCACCCCTCCACTTT. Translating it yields CAISESAGNSPLHF.

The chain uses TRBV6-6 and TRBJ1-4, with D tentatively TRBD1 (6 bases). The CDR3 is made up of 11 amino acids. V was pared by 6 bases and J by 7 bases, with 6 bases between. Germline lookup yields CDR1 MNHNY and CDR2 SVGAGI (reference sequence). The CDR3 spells CASRDSEKLFF. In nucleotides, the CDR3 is TGTGCCAGCAGGGACAGTGAAAAACTGTTTTTT.

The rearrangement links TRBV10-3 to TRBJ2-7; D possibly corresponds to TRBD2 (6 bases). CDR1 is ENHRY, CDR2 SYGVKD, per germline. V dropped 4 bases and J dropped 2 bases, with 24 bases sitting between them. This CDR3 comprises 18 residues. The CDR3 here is CAISVALRPGANAYEQYF. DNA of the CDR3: TGTGCCATCAGTGTAGCGCTCCGACCGGGAGCAAACGCCTACGAGCAGTACTTC.

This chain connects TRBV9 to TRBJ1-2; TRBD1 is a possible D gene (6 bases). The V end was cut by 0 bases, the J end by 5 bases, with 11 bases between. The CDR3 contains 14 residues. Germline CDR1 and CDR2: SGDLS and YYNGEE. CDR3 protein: CASSVASQGYGYTF. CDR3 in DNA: TGTGCCAGCAGCGTAGCGAGCCAGGGGTATGGCTACACCTTC.

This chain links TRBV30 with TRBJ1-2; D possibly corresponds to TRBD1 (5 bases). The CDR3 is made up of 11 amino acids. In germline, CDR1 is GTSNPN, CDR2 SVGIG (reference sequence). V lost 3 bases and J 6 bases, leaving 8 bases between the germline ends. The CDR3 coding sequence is TGTGCCTGGAGAGGACAACATGGCTACACCTTC. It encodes CAWRGQHGYTF.

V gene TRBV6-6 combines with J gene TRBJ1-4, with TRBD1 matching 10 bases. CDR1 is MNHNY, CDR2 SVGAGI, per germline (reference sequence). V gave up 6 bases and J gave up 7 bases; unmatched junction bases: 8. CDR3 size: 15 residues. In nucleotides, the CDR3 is TGTGCCAGCAGAGGCGACAGGGGGCGGGCTGAAAAACTGTTTTTT. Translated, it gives CASRGDRGRAEKLFF.

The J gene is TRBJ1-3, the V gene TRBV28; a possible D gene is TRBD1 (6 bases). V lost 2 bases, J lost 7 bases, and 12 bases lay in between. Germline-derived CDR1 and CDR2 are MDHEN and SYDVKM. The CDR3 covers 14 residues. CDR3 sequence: CASSLVQGSNTIYF. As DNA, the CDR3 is TGTGCCAGCAGTTTAGTACAGGGATCGAACACCATATATTTT.

The CDR3 loop is CASSQRLAGDRGYEQYF. CDR3 DNA: TGTGCCAGCAGCCAGAGACTAGCGGGAGATCGGGGATACGAGCAGTACTTC. The chain joins TRBV7-9 to TRBJ2-7; TRBD2 aligns across 12 bases. The CDR3 runs to 17 residues. V lost 5 bases, J lost 4 bases, and 12 bases stayed unmatched. Germline assignment: CDR1 SEHNR and CDR2 FQNEAQ (reference sequence).

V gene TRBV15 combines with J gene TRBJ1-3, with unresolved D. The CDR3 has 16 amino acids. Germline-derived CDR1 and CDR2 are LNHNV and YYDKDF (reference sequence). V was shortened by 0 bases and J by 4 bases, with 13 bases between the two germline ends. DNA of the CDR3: TGTGCCACCAGCAGAGATAGCGATTCCGTCGGAAACACCATATATTTT. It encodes CATSRDSDSVGNTIYF. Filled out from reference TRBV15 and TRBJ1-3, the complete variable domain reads DAMVIQNPRYQVTQFGKPVTLSCSQTLNHNVMYWYQQKSSQAPKLLFHYYDKDFNNEADTPDNFQSRRPNTSFCFLDIRSPGLGDTAMYLCATSRDSDSVGNTIYFGEGSWLTVV.

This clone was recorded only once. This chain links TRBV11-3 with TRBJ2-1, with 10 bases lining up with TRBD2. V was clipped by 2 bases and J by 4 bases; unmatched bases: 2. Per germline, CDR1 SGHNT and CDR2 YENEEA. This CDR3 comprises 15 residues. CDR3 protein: CASSLKAGGYNEQFF. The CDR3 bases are TGTGCCAGCAGCTTAAAAGCGGGAGGGTACAATGAGCAGTTCTTC.

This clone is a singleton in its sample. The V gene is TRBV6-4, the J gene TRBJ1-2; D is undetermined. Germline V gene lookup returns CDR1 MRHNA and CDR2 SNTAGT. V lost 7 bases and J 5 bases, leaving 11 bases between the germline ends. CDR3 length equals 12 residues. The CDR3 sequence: CASKGGRYGYTF. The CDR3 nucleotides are TGTGCCAGCAAGGGCGGGCGGTATGGCTACACCTTC.

The CDR3 region has the DNA TGTGCCAGCAGCTTAGTCGCAGGGTCCACCATGCTCAACCTTGAAGCTTTCTTT. This codes for CASSLVAGSTMLNLEAFF. The chain joins TRBV7-9 to TRBJ1-1; maybe TRBD1 (5 bases). V gave up 1 base and J gave up 7 bases, with 25 bases separating them. The CDR3 sequence is 18 residues long. The germline CDR1 and CDR2 sequences are SEHNR and FQNEAQ (reference sequence).

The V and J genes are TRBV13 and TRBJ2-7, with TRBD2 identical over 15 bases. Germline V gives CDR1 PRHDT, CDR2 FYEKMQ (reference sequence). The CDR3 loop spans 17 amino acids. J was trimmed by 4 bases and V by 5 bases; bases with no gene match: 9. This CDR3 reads CASSPGLAGGPSYEQYF. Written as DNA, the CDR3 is TGTGCCAGCAGCCCCGGACTAGCGGGAGGGCCTAGTTACGAGCAGTACTTC.

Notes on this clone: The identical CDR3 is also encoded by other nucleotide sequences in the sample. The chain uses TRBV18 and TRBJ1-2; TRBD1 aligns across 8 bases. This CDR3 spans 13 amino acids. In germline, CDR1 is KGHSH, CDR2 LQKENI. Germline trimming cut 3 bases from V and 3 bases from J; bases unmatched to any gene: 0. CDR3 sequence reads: CASSPDRDYGYTF. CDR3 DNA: TGTGCCAGCTCACCGGACAGGGACTATGGCTACACCTTC.

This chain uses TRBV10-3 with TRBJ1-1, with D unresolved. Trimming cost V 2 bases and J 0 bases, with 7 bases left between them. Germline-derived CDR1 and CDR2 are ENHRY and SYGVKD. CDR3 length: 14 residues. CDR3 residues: CAISETDMNTEAFF. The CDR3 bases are TGTGCCATCAGTGAGACAGACATGAACACTGAAGCTTTCTTT.

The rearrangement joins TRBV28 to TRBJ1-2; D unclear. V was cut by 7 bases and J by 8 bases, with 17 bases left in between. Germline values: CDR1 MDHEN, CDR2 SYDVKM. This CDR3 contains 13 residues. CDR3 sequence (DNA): TGTGCCAGCAACACCCGGCCTCGAGGGGGCTACACCTTC. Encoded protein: CASNTRPRGGYTF.

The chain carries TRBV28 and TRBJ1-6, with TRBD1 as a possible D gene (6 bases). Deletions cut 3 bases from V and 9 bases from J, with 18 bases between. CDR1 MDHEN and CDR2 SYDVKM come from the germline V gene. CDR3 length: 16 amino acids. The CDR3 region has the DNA TGTGCCAGCAGTTTCTGGGGACAAGAGAAAAGTTCACCCCTCCACTTT. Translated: CASSFWGQEKSSPLHF.

The CDR3 protein is CASRIRGGVSTEAFF. The CDR3 DNA reads TGTGCCAGCAGAATTAGAGGGGGGGTGAGCACTGAAGCTTTCTTT. V usage is TRBV7-2 and J usage is TRBJ1-1, with a tentative D call TRBD1 (6 bases). V shed 6 bases and J shed 4 bases, with 18 bases lying between them. Germline-derived CDR1 and CDR2 are SGHTA and FQGNSA. The CDR3 is 15 amino acids.

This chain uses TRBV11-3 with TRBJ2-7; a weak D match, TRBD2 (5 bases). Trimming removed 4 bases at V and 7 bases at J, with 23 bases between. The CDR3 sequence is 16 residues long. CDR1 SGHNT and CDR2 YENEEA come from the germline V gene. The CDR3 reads CASSSSLVGYREEQYF. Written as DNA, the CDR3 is TGTGCCAGCAGCTCATCACTGGTGGGATATCGGGAAGAGCAGTACTTC. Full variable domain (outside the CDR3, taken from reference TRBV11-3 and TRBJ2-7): EAGVVQSPRYKIIEKKQPVAFWCNPISGHNTLYWYLQNLGQGPELLIRYENEEAVDDSQLPKDRFSAERLKGVDSTLKIQPAELGDSAVYLCASSSSLVGYREEQYFGPGTRLTVT.